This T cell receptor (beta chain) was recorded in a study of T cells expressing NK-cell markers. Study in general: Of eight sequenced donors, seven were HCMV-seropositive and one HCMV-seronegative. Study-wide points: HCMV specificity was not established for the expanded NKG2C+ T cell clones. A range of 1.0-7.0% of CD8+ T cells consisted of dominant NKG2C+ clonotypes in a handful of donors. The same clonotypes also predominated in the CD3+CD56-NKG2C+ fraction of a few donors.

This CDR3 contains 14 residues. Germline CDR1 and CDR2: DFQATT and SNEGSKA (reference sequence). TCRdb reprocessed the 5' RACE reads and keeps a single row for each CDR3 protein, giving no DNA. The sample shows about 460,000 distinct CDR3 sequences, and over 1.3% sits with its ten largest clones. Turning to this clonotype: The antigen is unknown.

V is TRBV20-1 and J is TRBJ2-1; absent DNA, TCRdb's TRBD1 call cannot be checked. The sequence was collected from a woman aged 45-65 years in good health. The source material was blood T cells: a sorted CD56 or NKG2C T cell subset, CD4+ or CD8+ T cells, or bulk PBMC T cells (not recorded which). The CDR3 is CSAQVFRGLNEQFF.